The 11 T cell receptor beta chains presented below share a single source sample, sequenced in a study of early stage breast cancer tumors. Sequenced by immunoSEQ multiplex PCR; TCRdb stores in-frame clones only, minus some. The sample contains about 24,000 clones, about 70% of which appear only once. The sequencing sample was made of breast tumor tissue. Source of these receptors: a person in their sixties or seventies with breast cancer.

V is TRBV7-9 and J is TRBJ2-7, with 14 bases matching TRBD2. Germline CDR1 SEHNR, CDR2 FQNEAQ (reference sequence). The CDR3 contains 16 residues. Losses at the gene ends were 4 bases for V and 2 bases for J; bases not matched to a gene: 4. The CDR3 here is CASSSGTSGSPYEQYF. The CDR3 DNA is TGTGCCAGCAGCTCCGGGACTAGCGGGAGTCCCTACGAGCAGTACTTC.

The rearrangement uses TRBV7-2 and TRBJ2-5; maybe TRBD2 (6 bases). Germline V gene lookup returns CDR1 SGHTA and CDR2 FQGNSA. The CDR3 is made up of 14 amino acids. V gave up 2 bases and J gave up 3 bases, with 10 bases separating them. CDR3 in DNA: TGTGCCAGCAGCTTATCACTAGCAAAAGAGACCCAGTACTTC. This sequence encodes CASSLSLAKETQYF.

This clone turned up a few times. The chain employs TRBV6-1 and TRBJ2-7, with 8 bases matching TRBD1. With 6 bases clipped from V and 6 bases from J, the junction kept 7 bases outside the gene matches. This CDR3 spans 13 amino acids. Germline V gives CDR1 MNHNS, CDR2 SASEGT. The CDR3 region is CASSSGTGVEQYF. CDR3 sequence (DNA): TGTGCCAGCAGCTCCGGGACAGGTGTCGAGCAGTACTTC.

The V gene is TRBV6-6, the J gene TRBJ2-3; no reliable D call. Per germline, CDR1 MNHNY and CDR2 SVGAGI (reference sequence). This CDR3 contains 16 residues. Trimming removed 2 bases from V and 1 base from J, with 13 bases in between. DNA for the CDR3: TGTGCCAGCAGTTACACTGCAGCGTCGGGCACAGATACGCAGTATTTT. Translation: CASSYTAASGTDTQYF.

The chain joins TRBV28 to TRBJ1-2; D possibly corresponds to TRBD1 (6 bases). Trimming pared 8 bases from V and 4 bases from J, leaving 11 bases between. The length of the CDR3 is 12 residues. The germline V gene encodes CDR1 MDHEN and CDR2 SYDVKM. The CDR3 DNA follows: TGTGCCAGCCGAGGACAGCTCTATGGCTACACCTTC. Its translation: CASRGQLYGYTF.

The CDR3, as DNA: TGTGCCAGTGGGAGTGGAGGTTCCTACGAGCAGTACTTC. It specifies CASGSGGSYEQYF. The V and J genes are TRBV19 and TRBJ2-7; TRBD2 is a possible D gene (5 bases). Germline CDR1 reads LNHDA; CDR2 reads SQIVND (reference sequence). The CDR3 length is 13 residues. V lost 8 bases to trimming and J lost 1 base, with 12 bases between them.

About this clone: The junction departs from germline at one end; a sequencing error may be responsible. This sequence joins TRBV7-7 and TRBJ2-5; 12 positions match TRBD2. The CDR3 spans 14 residues. Germline lookup yields CDR1 SSHAT and CDR2 FNYEAQ (reference sequence). The CDR3 reads CASSLGLAGETQYF. The CDR3 region has the DNA TGTGCTAGCAGCTTAGGACTAGCGGGGGAGACCCAGTACTTC.

The chain uses TRBV11-2 and TRBJ1-2; D might be TRBD1 (6 bases). CDR1 is SGHAT, CDR2 FQNNGV, per germline. The CDR3 runs 13 residues. V was clipped by 4 bases and J by 7 bases, with 13 bases between them. CDR3: CASSSFTGSGYTF. The CDR3 nucleotides read TGTGCCAGCAGCTCGTTCACAGGGAGTGGCTACACCTTC.

This clone was observed once. The rearrangement uses TRBV7-6 and TRBJ2-1; 8 bases fit TRBD2. The CDR3 loop spans 14 amino acids. The J segment lost 9 bases and the V segment lost 4 bases, leaving 8 bases of the junction unmatched. From germline, CDR1 is SGHVS and CDR2 FNYEAQ. The CDR3: CASSSGLARGEQFF. CDR3 coding DNA: TGTGCCAGCAGCTCCGGACTAGCTAGAGGTGAGCAGTTCTTC.

This clone was picked up a small number of times. The genes are TRBV2 and TRBJ2-7, with a possible D match to TRBD2 (6 bases). V was pared by 0 bases and J by 1 base, with 10 bases between. The CDR3 is 15 amino acids. Germline V gene sequence: CDR1 SNHLY, CDR2 FYNNEI. CDR3 in amino acids: CASSEARGGSYEQYF. CDR3 bases: TGTGCCAGCAGTGAAGCGCGGGGCGGGTCCTACGAGCAGTACTTC.

The rearrangement uses TRBV7-9 and TRBJ2-7, with 13 bases identical to TRBD2. The germline V gene has CDR1 SEHNR and CDR2 FQNEAQ (reference sequence). Trimming cost V 7 bases and J 5 bases; bases outside gene matches: 8. The CDR3 totals 15 residues. CDR3: CASTLTSGRAHEQYF. CDR3 nucleotide sequence: TGTGCCAGCACCCTAACTAGCGGGAGGGCCCACGAGCAGTACTTC.